A single sample is the source of the 24 T cell receptor beta chains below, sequenced in a study of identical twins. Via MiXCR, TCRdb re-called the 5' RACE reads, giving one row per CDR3 protein. Counted here are around 1.7 million distinct CDR3 sequences, around a third occurring once; the ten biggest clones make up 0.25% to 0.3%. Sequencing was carried out using cord blood. The receptors stem from a newborn girl in good health.

The CDR3 region has the DNA TGTGCCAGCAGCTTGACTAGCGGGAGGGGCGGGGAGCTGTTTTTT. It encodes CASSLTSGRGGELFF. The genes are TRBV7-2 and TRBJ2-2; the match to TRBD2 covers 14 bases. In germline, CDR1 is SGHTA, CDR2 FQGNSA. The CDR3 contains 15 residues. V was clipped by 3 bases and J by 7 bases; unmatched bases: 1.

This clonotype has only a few counts. The chain carries TRBV28 and TRBJ1-1, with D unresolved. V lost 5 bases and J lost 0, with 16 bases in between. CDR1 is MDHEN and CDR2 is SYDVKM in the germline V gene. This CDR3 contains 16 residues. For the CDR3, the DNA is TGTGCCAGCAGTCCCCTCGACGGGGTTTTGAACACTGAAGCTTTCTTT. It specifies CASSPLDGVLNTEAFF. Full variable domain (outside the CDR3, taken from reference TRBV28 and TRBJ1-1): DVKVTQSSRYLVKRTGEKVFLECVQDMDHENMFWYRQDPGLGLRLIYFSYDVKMKEKGDIPEGYSVSREKKERFSLILESASTNQTSMYLCASSPLDGVLNTEAFFGQGTRLTVV.

This clonotype was picked up a small number of times. The genes are TRBV9 and TRBJ1-1; D call uncertain. The CDR3 extends over 14 amino acids. Trimming removed 0 bases from V and 7 bases from J, with 13 bases in between. Germline lookup yields CDR1 SGDLS and CDR2 YYNGEE. DNA for the CDR3: TGTGCCAGCAGCGTAGGCGGAGGAGAAGGTGAAGCTTTCTTT. As protein: CASSVGGGEGEAFF.

In its sample, this clonotype was seen a few times. V is TRBV28 and J is TRBJ1-2; D gene uncertain. The CDR3 contains 12 residues. The germline CDR1 and CDR2 sequences are MDHEN and SYDVKM. Trimming took off 4 bases at V and 8 bases at J, with 11 bases between the two ends. CDR3 sequence reads: CASSSTPQGYTF. For the CDR3, the DNA is TGTGCCAGCAGTTCGACCCCACAGGGCTACACCTTC.

This clonotype has more than one count but fewer than ten. V and J are TRBV10-3 and TRBJ2-1; 9 bases are a match to TRBD1. The germline CDR1 and CDR2 sequences are ENHRY and SYGVKD. The V and J ends lost 0 bases and 5 bases, in that order; junction bases with no gene match: 5. The CDR3 contains 16 residues. The DNA for the CDR3 is TGTGCCATCAGTGAGTCTGAGGGGACAGGGAACAATGAGCAGTTCTTC. Its protein is CAISESEGTGNNEQFF.

This clonotype was found many times. The chain carries TRBV29-1 and TRBJ2-7; 7 bases agree with TRBD2. The germline V gene encodes CDR1 SQVTM and CDR2 ANQGSEA. J was trimmed by 1 base and V by 4 bases; bases with no gene match: 7. The CDR3 consists of 14 residues. The CDR3 nucleotides are TGCAGCGTTGCTCTCGGGGGGACTTCCTACGAGCAGTACTTC. As protein: CSVALGGTSYEQYF.

This chain joins TRBV20-1 and TRBJ1-1, with D tentatively TRBD1 (6 bases). CDR1 DFQATT and CDR2 SNEGSKA come from the germline V gene (reference sequence). CDR3 length: 15 residues. Trimming shortened V by 5 bases and J by 5 bases, and 21 bases separated the two germline ends. The CDR3 DNA reads as TGCAGTGCTGGGATTCCAGGGGCGCGGGGAACTGAAGCTTTCTTT. Its protein product is CSAGIPGARGTEAFF.

This chain's CDR3 is CASSWFVGTSNTEAFF. The CDR3, as DNA: TGTGCCAGCAGCTGGTTCGTCGGGACATCGAACACTGAAGCTTTCTTT. This rearrangement joins TRBV5-5 to TRBJ1-1, with a tentative D call TRBD1 (6 bases). Germline CDR1 is SGHKS and CDR2 is YYEKEE (reference sequence). Trimming took off 3 bases at V and 1 base at J, with 16 bases between the two ends. CDR3 length: 16 amino acids.

This clonotype was found once. This chain connects TRBV12-3 or TRBV12-4 to TRBJ2-3; D not certain. With 5 bases removed from V and 4 bases from J, the gap between germline ends came to 19 bases. CDR3 size: 16 residues. This CDR3 is CASSPLRSVRADTQYF. CDR3 in DNA: TGTGCCAGCAGTCCCCTTAGGAGCGTTAGAGCAGATACGCAGTATTTT.

This clonotype has a single count. The chain is built from TRBV7-9 and TRBJ2-5; TRBD1 might be the D (6 bases). The V gene lost 5 bases and the J gene lost 0 bases, with 25 bases spanning the gap. The CDR3 runs 19 residues. Germline lookup yields CDR1 SEHNR and CDR2 FQNEAQ (reference sequence). CDR3 sequence reads: CASSGPENFRGEYQETQYF. The CDR3 DNA reads TGTGCCAGCAGCGGTCCTGAGAATTTCAGGGGCGAGTACCAAGAGACCCAGTACTTC.

The chain has TRBV27 and TRBJ2-7; tentatively, D is TRBD2 (6 bases). The CDR3 covers 11 residues. Germline V gives CDR1 MNHEY, CDR2 SMNVEV (reference sequence). V dropped 7 bases and J dropped 5 bases, with 9 bases sitting between them. CDR3 residues: CASMEGHEQYF. The CDR3 coding sequence is TGTGCCAGCATGGAGGGTCACGAGCAGTACTTC.

V gene TRBV25-1 combines with J gene TRBJ2-7; 7 bases line up with TRBD2. The CDR3 runs 15 residues. J lost 2 bases, V lost 0 bases, and 4 bases had no gene match. CDR1 is MGHDK, CDR2 SYGVNS, per germline. CDR3 amino acids: CASSEYGGVPYEQYF. In nucleotides, the CDR3 is TGTGCCAGCAGTGAATATGGGGGGGTACCCTACGAGCAGTACTTC.

This sequence joins TRBV29-1 and TRBJ1-2, with D hard to call. The V end lost 5 bases, the J end lost 7 bases, and 11 bases lay between the germline ends. Germline V gene lookup returns CDR1 SQVTM and CDR2 ANQGSEA. The CDR3 runs 11 residues. The CDR3 DNA reads TGCAGCGTTAACGGTGTGTCTGGCTACACCTTC. This translates into CSVNGVSGYTF. Full variable domain (outside the CDR3, taken from reference TRBV29-1 and TRBJ1-2): SAVISQKPSRDICQRGTSLTIQCQVDSQVTMMFWYRQQPGQSLTLIATANQGSEATYESGFVIDKFPISRPNLTFSTLTVSNMSPEDSSIYLCSVNGVSGYTFGSGTRLTVV.

V gene TRBV15 combines with J gene TRBJ2-3, with 13 bases matching TRBD2. This CDR3 is built from 19 residues. Germline trimming cut 1 base from V and 0 bases from J; bases unmatched to any gene: 7. Germline CDR1 is LNHNV and CDR2 is YYDKDF (reference sequence). CDR3 sequence (DNA): TGTGCCACCAGCAGAGGGACTAGCGGGAGCCATCCTAGCACAGATACGCAGTATTTT. Translated: CATSRGTSGSHPSTDTQYF.

CDR3 DNA sequence: TGTGCCAGCAGTTTATTTCCCCGGGACAAAGAGACCCAGTACTTC. This sequence encodes CASSLFPRDKETQYF. This chain links TRBV27 with TRBJ2-5; a possible D gene is TRBD1 (6 bases). The germline CDR1 and CDR2 sequences are MNHEY and SMNVEV (reference sequence). Trimming took 1 base from V and 3 from J, leaving 12 bases between them. The CDR3 covers 15 residues.

The chain couples TRBV20-1 to TRBJ2-1; D is uncertain. Between the trimmed V and J ends, which lost 2 bases and 5 bases, there was a span of 10 bases. This CDR3 is 13 amino acids long. The germline gives CDR1 DFQATT, CDR2 SNEGSKA (reference sequence). CDR3 protein: CSARFPWHNEQFF. CDR3 sequence (DNA): TGCAGTGCTAGATTCCCATGGCACAATGAGCAGTTCTTC.

This clonotype has a count of ten or more. The J gene is TRBJ1-1, the V gene TRBV3-1; 8 bases match TRBD1. Germline-derived CDR1 and CDR2 are LGHDT and YNNKEL (reference sequence). The CDR3 extends over 12 amino acids. V trimming: 6 bases; J trimming: 5 bases; junction bases outside the gene matches: 2. The CDR3 here is CASRDRGTEAFF. In nucleotides, the CDR3 is TGTGCCAGCAGAGACAGGGGAACTGAAGCTTTCTTT.

Many counts were recorded for this clonotype. J is TRBJ1-6 and V is TRBV7-2, with D perhaps matching TRBD1 (5 bases). Germline assignment: CDR1 SGHTA and CDR2 FQGNSA. V lost 5 bases, J lost 8 bases, and 13 bases lay in between. This CDR3 spans 14 amino acids. The chain's CDR3 is CASSAKARDSPLHF. The CDR3 coding sequence is TGTGCCAGCAGCGCTAAAGCCAGGGATTCACCCCTCCACTTT.

The chain joins TRBV3-1 to TRBJ2-1, with TRBD2 matching 11 bases. The CDR3 runs 17 residues. Germline CDR1 reads LGHDT; CDR2 reads YNNKEL (reference sequence). Trimming at V came to 3 bases and at J to 8 bases, leaving 12 bases not matched to a gene. The CDR3 is CASSHIRSASGRHEQFF. The CDR3 DNA follows: TGTGCCAGCAGCCATATTCGTTCGGCTAGCGGGAGGCATGAGCAGTTCTTC.

This rearrangement joins TRBV20-1 to TRBJ1-5; D uncertain. CDR3 size: 10 residues. Germline assignment: CDR1 DFQATT and CDR2 SNEGSKA (reference sequence). DNA of the CDR3: TGCAGACAGAGCAATCAGCCCCAGCATTTT. Translation gives CRQSNQPQHF.

This chain connects TRBV20-1 to TRBJ2-5; D remains ambiguous. Germline CDR1 and CDR2: DFQATT and SNEGSKA (reference sequence). The ends were cut back, 2 bases at V and 3 bases at J, with 10 bases in the middle. This CDR3 is 13 amino acids long. The CDR3 protein is CSARLTREETQYF. In DNA, the CDR3 is TGCAGTGCTAGATTGACCCGCGAAGAGACCCAGTACTTC.

The V and J genes are TRBV27 and TRBJ1-5; 8 bases are shared with TRBD1. Looked up from germline, CDR1 is MNHEY and CDR2 is SMNVEV (reference sequence). V gave up 2 bases and J gave up 5 bases; unmatched junction bases: 8. The CDR3 runs 16 residues. In DNA, the CDR3 is TGTGCCAGCAGTTTAAGCTCGACAGGGGAGGATCAGCCCCAGCATTTT. Translation: CASSLSSTGEDQPQHF.

This clonotype was seen a few times. The chain employs TRBV20-1 and TRBJ1-5; D unclear. The V and J ends lost 4 bases and 5 bases respectively, with 15 bases between them. CDR3 length equals 14 residues. CDR1 and CDR2 (germline): DFQATT, SNEGSKA (reference sequence). The CDR3 nucleotides are TGCAGTGCTACCCGAGGAGGGAATGATCAGCCCCAGCATTTT. Its protein is CSATRGGNDQPQHF.

This clonotype was counted between two and nine times. The CDR3 nucleotides read TGTGCCAGCAGCACGAAGAGACTCACCTATGGCTACACCTTC. Its translation: CASSTKRLTYGYTF. This chain uses TRBV12-3 or TRBV12-4 with TRBJ1-2; D not certain. The CDR3 consists of 14 residues. Trimming pared 6 bases from V and 4 bases from J, leaving 15 bases between.